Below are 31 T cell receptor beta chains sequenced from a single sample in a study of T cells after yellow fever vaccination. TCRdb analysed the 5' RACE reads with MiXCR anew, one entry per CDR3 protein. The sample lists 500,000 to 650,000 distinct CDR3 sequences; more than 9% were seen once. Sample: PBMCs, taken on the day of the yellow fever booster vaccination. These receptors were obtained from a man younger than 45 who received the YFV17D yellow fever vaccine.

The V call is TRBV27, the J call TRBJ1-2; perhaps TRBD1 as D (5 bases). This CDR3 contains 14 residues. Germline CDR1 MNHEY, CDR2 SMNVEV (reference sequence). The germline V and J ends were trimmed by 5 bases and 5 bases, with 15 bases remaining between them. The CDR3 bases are TGTGCCAGCAGTACCCGGGGAGGGGAGTATGGCTACACCTTC. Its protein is CASSTRGGEYGYTF.

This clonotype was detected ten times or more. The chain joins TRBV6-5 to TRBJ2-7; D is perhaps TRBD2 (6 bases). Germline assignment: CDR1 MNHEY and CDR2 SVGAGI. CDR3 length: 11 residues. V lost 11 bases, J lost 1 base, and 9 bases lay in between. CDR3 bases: TGTGCCGCCGGGACTTCCTACGAGCAGTACTTC. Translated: CAAGTSYEQYF.

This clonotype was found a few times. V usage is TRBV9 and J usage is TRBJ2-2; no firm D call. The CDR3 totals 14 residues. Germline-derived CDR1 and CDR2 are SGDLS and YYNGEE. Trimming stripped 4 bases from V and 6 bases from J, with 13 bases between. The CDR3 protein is CASSLLGPPGELFF. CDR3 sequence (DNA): TGTGCCAGCAGCCTCTTGGGCCCGCCCGGGGAGCTGTTTTTT.

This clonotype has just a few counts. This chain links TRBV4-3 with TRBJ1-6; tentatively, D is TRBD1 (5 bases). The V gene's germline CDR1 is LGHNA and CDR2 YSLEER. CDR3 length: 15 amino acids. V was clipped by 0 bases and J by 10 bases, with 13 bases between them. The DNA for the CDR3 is TGCGCCAGCAGCCAAGATTGGGGGAGTGGATCACCCCTCCACTTT. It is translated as CASSQDWGSGSPLHF.

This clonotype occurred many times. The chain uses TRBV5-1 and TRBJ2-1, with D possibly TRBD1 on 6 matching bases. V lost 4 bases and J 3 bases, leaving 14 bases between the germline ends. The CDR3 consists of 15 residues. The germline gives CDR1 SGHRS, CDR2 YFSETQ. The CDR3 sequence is CASSPGAGDYNEQFF. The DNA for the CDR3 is TGCGCCAGCAGCCCCGGGGCAGGGGACTACAATGAGCAGTTCTTC.

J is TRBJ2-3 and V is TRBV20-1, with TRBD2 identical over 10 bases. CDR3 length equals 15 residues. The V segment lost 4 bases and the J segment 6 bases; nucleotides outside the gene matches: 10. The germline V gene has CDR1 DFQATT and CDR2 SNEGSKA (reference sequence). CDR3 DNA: TGCAGTGCTACCCTCCCTAGCGGGAGACCGGATACGCAGTATTTT. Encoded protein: CSATLPSGRPDTQYF.

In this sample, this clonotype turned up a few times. The CDR3 DNA reads TGTGCCTGCCAGGGACAGGGCGAAAAACTGTTTTTT. Protein sequence: CACQGQGEKLFF. The chain joins TRBV30 to TRBJ1-4; 9 bases are a match to TRBD1. The trim removed 6 bases at V and 8 bases at J, leaving 4 bases unmatched. CDR1 GTSNPN and CDR2 SVGIG come from the germline V gene (reference sequence). The CDR3 is made up of 12 amino acids. The full variable domain, in which reference TRBV30 and TRBJ1-4 provide the parts outside the CDR3, is SQTIHQWPATLVQPVGSPLSLECTVEGTSNPNLYWYRQAAGRGLQLLFYSVGIGQISSEVPQNLSASRPQDRQFILSSKKLLLSDSGFYLCACQGQGEKLFFGSGTQLSVL.

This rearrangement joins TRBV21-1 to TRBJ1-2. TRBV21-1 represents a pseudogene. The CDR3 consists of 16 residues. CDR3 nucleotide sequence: TGTGCCAGCAGCAAACGAGATCGGACCTTATACTATGGCTACACCTTC. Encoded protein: CASSKRDRTLYYGYTF.

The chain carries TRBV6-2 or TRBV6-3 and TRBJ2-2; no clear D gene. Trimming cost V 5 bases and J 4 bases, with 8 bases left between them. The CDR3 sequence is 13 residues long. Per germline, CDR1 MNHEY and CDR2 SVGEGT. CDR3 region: CASSQQITGELFF. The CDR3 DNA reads TGTGCCAGCAGTCAGCAGATCACCGGGGAGCTGTTTTTT.

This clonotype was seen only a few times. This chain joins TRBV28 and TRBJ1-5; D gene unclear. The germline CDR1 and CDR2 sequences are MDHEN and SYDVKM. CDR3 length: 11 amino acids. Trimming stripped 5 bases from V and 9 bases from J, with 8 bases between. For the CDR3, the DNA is TGTGCCAGCAGTGCAGTGGGGCCCCAGCATTTT. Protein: CASSAVGPQHF.

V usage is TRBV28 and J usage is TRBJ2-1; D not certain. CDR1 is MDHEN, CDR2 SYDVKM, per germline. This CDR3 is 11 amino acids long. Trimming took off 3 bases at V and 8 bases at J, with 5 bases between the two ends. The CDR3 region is CASSFLDEQFF. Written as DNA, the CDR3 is TGTGCCAGCAGTTTCCTCGATGAGCAGTTCTTC.

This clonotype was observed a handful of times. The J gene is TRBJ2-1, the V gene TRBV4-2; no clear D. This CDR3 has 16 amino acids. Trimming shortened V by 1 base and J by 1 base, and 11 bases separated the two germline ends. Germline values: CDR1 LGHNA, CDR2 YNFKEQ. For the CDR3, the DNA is TGTGCCAGCAGCCAAGTTCCGGATCGGTCCTACAATGAGCAGTTCTTC. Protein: CASSQVPDRSYNEQFF.

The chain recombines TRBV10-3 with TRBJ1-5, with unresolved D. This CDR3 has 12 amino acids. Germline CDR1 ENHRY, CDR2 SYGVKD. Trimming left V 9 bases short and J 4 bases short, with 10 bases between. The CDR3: CAIGQINQPQHF. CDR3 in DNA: TGTGCCATTGGGCAGATAAATCAGCCCCAGCATTTT.

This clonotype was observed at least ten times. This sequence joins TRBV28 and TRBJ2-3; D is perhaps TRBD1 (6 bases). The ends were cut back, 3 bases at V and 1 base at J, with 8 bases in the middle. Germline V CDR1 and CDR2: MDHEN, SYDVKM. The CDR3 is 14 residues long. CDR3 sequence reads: CASSFQGRTDTQYF. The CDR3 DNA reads TGTGCCAGCAGTTTTCAGGGGCGCACAGATACGCAGTATTTT. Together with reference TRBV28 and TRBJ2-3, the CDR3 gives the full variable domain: DVKVTQSSRYLVKRTGEKVFLECVQDMDHENMFWYRQDPGLGLRLIYFSYDVKMKEKGDIPEGYSVSREKKERFSLILESASTNQTSMYLCASSFQGRTDTQYFGPGTRLTVL.

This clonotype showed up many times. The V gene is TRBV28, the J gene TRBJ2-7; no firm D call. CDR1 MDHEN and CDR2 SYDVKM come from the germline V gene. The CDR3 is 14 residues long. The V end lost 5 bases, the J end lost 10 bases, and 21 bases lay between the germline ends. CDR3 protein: CASSPPALDADQYF. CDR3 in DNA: TGTGCCAGCAGTCCTCCCGCGCTGGATGCGGATCAGTACTTC.

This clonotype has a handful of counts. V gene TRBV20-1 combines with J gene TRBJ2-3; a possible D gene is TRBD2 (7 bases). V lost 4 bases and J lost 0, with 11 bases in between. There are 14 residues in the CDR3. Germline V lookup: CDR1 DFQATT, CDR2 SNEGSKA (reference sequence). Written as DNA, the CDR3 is TGCAGTGCTACCAGGGGAGGGAGCACAGATACGCAGTATTTT. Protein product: CSATRGGSTDTQYF.

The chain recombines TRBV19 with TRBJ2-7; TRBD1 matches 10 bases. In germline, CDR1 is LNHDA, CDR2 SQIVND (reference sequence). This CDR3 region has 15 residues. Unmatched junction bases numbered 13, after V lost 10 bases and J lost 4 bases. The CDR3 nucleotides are TGTGCCACCTTGGGACAGGGGTTCCTTTGGTACGAGCAGTACTTC. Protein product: CATLGQGFLWYEQYF. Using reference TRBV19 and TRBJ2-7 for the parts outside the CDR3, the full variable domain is DGGITQSPKYLFRKEGQNVTLSCEQNLNHDAMYWYRQDPGQGLRLIYYSQIVNDFQKGDIAEGYSVSREKKESFPLTVTSAQKNPTAFYLCATLGQGFLWYEQYFGPGTRLTVT.

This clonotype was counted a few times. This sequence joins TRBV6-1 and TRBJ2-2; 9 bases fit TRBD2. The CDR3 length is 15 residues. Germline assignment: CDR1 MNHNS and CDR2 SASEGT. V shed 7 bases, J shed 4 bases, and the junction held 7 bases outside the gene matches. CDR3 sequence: CASKGDSGGTGELFF. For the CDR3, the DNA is TGTGCCAGCAAGGGGGATAGCGGGGGCACCGGGGAGCTGTTTTTT.

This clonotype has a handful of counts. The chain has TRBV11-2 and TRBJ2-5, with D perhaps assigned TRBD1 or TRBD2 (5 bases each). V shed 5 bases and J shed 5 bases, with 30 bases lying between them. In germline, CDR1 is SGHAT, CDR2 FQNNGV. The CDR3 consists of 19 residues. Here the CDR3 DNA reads TGTGCCAGCAGCCCAAGGGGTGTTTATGTTGAGGGGCAAGGGGAGACCCAGTACTTC. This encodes CASSPRGVYVEGQGETQYF.

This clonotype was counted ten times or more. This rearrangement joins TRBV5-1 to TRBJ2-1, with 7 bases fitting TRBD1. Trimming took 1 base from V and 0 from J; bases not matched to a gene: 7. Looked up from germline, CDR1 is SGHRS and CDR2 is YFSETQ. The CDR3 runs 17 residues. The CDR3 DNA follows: TGCGCCAGCAGCTTGTTTGGCCGGGACAGCTCCTACAATGAGCAGTTCTTC. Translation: CASSLFGRDSSYNEQFF. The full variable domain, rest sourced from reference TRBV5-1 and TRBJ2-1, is KAGVTQTPRYLIKTRGQQVTLSCSPISGHRSVSWYQQTPGQGLQFLFEYFSETQRNKGNFPGRFSGRQFSNSRSEMNVSTLELGDSALYLCASSLFGRDSSYNEQFFGPGTRLTVL.

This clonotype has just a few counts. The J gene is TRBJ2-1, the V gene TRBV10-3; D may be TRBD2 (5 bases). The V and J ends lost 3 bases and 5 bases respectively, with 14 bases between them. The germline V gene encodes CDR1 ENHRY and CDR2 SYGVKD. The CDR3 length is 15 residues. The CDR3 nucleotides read TGTGCCATCAGTGAACCGGCGGGTCGAGACAATGAGCAGTTCTTC. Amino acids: CAISEPAGRDNEQFF.

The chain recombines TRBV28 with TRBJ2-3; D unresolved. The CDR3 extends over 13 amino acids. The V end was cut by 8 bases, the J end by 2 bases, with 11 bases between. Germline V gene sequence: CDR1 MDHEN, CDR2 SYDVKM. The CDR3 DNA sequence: TGTGCCAGCCTGTCTCGAAACACAGATACGCAGTATTTT. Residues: CASLSRNTDTQYF.

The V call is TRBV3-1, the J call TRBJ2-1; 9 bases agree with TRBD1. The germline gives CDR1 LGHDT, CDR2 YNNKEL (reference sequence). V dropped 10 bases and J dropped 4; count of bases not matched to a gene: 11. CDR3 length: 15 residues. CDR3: CATSPTGGGYNEQFF. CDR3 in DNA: TGTGCCACCTCCCCTACAGGGGGCGGTTACAATGAGCAGTTCTTC.

The CDR3 loop reads CASSLGAQWETQYF. The CDR3 DNA is TGTGCCAGCAGTTTGGGGGCCCAATGGGAGACCCAGTACTTC. The chain combines TRBV27 with TRBJ2-5; TRBD1 might be the D (6 bases). Looked up from germline, CDR1 is MNHEY and CDR2 is SMNVEV (reference sequence). Deletions cut 3 bases from V and 5 bases from J, with 13 bases between. The CDR3 loop spans 14 amino acids.

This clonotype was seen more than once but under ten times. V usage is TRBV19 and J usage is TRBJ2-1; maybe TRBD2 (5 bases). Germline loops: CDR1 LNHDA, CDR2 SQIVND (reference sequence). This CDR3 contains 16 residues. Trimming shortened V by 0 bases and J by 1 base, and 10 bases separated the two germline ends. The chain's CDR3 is CASSIDRGDSYNEQFF. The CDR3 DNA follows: TGTGCCAGTAGTATAGATCGGGGAGATTCCTACAATGAGCAGTTCTTC.

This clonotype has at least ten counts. CDR3 bases: TGCGCCAGCAGCCAGGGGACTCCAACAGATACGCAGTATTTT. This encodes CASSQGTPTDTQYF. The chain uses TRBV5-1 and TRBJ2-3; TRBD1 or TRBD2 may be the D gene (6 bases each). The CDR3 has 14 amino acids. Germline V gene lookup returns CDR1 SGHRS and CDR2 YFSETQ. Trimming cost V 4 bases and J 3 bases, with 12 bases left between them.

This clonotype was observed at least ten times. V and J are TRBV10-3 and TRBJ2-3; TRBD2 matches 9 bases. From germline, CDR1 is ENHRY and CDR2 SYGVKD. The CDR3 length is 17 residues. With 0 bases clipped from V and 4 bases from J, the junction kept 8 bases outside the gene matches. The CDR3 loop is CAISESWGSGGPDTQYF. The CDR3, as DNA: TGTGCCATCAGTGAGTCGTGGGGCAGCGGGGGGCCAGATACGCAGTATTTT.

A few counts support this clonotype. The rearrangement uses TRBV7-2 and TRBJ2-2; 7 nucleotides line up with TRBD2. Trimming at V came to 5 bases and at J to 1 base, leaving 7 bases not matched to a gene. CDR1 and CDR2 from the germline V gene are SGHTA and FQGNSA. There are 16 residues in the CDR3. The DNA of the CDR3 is TGTGCCAGCAGCCCCCAGGCTAGCGGGAACACCGGGGAGCTGTTTTTT. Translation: CASSPQASGNTGELFF.

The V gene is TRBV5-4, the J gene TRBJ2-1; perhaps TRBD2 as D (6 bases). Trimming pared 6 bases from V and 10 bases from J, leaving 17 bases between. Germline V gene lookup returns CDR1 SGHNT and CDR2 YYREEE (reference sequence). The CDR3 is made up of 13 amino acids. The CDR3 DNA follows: TGTGCCAGCACTGGGACTGTAAGTAGGGAGCAGTTCTTC. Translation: CASTGTVSREQFF.

The CDR3 region has the DNA TGTGCCACCGAGGCGGGAGGGTCCTACAATGAGCAGTTCTTC. The encoded protein is CATEAGGSYNEQFF. This rearrangement joins TRBV28 to TRBJ2-1; 9 nucleotides align to TRBD2. Germline V gives CDR1 MDHEN, CDR2 SYDVKM. CDR3 length: 14 residues. After removal of 10 bases from V and 1 base from J, the junction contained 5 bases not matched to a gene.

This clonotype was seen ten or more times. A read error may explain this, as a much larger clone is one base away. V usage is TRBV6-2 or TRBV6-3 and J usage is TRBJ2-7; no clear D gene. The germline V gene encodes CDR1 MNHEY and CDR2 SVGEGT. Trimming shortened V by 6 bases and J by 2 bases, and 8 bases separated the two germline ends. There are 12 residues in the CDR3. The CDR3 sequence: CASSQVTYEQYF. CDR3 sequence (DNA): TGTGCCAGCAGCCAAGTCACCTACGAGCAGTACTTC.